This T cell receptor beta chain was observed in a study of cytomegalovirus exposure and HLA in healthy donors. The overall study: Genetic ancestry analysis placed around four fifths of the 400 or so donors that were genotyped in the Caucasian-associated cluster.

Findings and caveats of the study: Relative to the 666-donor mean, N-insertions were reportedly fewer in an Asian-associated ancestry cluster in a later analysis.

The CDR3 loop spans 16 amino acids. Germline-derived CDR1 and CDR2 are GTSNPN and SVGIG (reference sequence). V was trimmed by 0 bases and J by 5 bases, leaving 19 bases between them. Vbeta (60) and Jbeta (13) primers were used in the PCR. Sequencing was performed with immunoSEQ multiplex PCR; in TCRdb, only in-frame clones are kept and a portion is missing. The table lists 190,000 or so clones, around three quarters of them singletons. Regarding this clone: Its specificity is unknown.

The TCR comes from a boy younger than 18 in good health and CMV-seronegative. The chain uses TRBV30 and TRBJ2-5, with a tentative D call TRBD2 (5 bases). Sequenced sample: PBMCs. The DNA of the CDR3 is TGTGCCTGGAGTGTTAAGGCCCTCCGGCGGGCGGAGACCCAGTACTTC. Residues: CAWSVKALRRAETQYF.